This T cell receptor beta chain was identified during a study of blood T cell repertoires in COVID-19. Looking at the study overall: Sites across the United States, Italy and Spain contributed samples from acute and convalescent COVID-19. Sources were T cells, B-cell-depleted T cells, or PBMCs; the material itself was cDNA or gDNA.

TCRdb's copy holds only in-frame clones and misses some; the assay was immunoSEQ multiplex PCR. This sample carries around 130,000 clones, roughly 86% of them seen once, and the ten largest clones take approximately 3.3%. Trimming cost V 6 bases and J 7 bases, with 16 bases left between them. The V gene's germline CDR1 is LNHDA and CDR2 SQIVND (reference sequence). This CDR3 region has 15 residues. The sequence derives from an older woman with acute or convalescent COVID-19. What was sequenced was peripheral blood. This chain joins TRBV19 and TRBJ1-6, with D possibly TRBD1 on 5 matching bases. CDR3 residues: CASRPQGLQNSPLHF. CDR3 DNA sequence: TGTGCCAGTAGGCCCCAGGGACTTCAGAATTCACCCCTCCACTTT.